The 29 T cell receptor beta chains reported below all come from one sample, sequenced in a study of shared clonotypes between healthy human individuals (dated by TCRdb to 2018 to 2020). Library prep was done by the immunoSEQ multiplex PCR assay. In TCRdb, the immuneACCESS table is reduced to in-frame sequences with V and J assigned. These tables do not hold every clone; where another copy was compared, an unresolved V gene accounts for under half, and the others remain unexplained. This sample has about 1,500,000 clones in its table, and around 95% of those were observed once. The ten most abundant clones make up more than 0.9% of the sample. Sample: naive CD4+ T cells sorted from blood. The cell subset or site label on this specimen signifies: CD45RA+ positively selected. Receptor source: a man aged 25 to 40 in good health.

V and J are TRBV19 and TRBJ2-7; D uncertain. The CDR3 contains 14 residues. V gave up 4 bases and J gave up 3 bases, with 13 bases separating them. CDR1 and CDR2 (germline): LNHDA, SQIVND (reference sequence). CDR3 amino acids: CASSRPGRNYEQYF. The CDR3, as DNA: TGTGCCAGTAGTAGGCCCGGACGGAACTACGAGCAGTACTTC.

The chain carries TRBV5-6 and TRBJ2-1; 7 bases match TRBD1. The germline CDR1 and CDR2 sequences are SGHDT and YYEEEE. CDR3 length equals 15 residues. The J segment lost 3 bases and the V segment lost 0 bases, leaving 3 bases of the junction unmatched. The CDR3 loop reads CASSLGDRDYNEQFF. In DNA form, the CDR3 reads TGTGCCAGCAGCTTGGGAGACAGGGACTACAATGAGCAGTTCTTC. The entire variable domain, with the rest obtained from reference TRBV5-6 and TRBJ2-1, is as follows: DAGVTQSPTHLIKTRGQQVTLRCSPKSGHDTVSWYQQALGQGPQFIFQYYEEEERQRGNFPDRFSGHQFPNYSSELNVNALLLGDSALYLCASSLGDRDYNEQFFGPGTRLTVL.

The chain uses TRBV2 and TRBJ1-5, with TRBD1 identical over 9 bases. The CDR3 is 14 residues long. Trimming removed 6 bases from V and 7 bases from J; junction bases left unmatched: 7. The germline V gene encodes CDR1 SNHLY and CDR2 FYNNEI. CDR3 protein: CASRLDRGGQPQHF. CDR3 DNA: TGTGCCAGCAGGCTGGACAGGGGAGGACAGCCCCAGCATTTT.

The genes are TRBV18 and TRBJ2-1; no firm D call. This CDR3 is built from 14 residues. Germline CDR1 KGHSH, CDR2 LQKENI. V was trimmed by 6 bases and J by 6 bases, leaving 15 bases between them. The CDR3 sequence: CASSSLTRINEQFF. The CDR3 DNA sequence: TGTGCCAGCTCCTCATTGACACGGATCAATGAGCAGTTCTTC.

CDR3 bases: TGTGCCAGCAGTTACGCGGACTCTTTGGGAGGCTACACCTTC. This sequence encodes CASSYADSLGGYTF. V gene TRBV6-5 combines with J gene TRBJ1-2; D gene ambiguous. The CDR3 has 14 residues. CDR1 MNHEY and CDR2 SVGAGI come from the germline V gene. The germline V and J ends were trimmed by 2 bases and 8 bases, with 15 bases remaining between them.

The chain combines TRBV19 with TRBJ1-2, with TRBD1 matching over 7 bases. V lost 7 bases to trimming and J lost 5 bases; unmatched junction nucleotides: 10. CDR3 size: 14 residues. Germline V CDR1 and CDR2: LNHDA, SQIVND (reference sequence). The CDR3 loop is CASNQGQTSYGYTF. The CDR3 region has the DNA TGTGCCAGTAACCAGGGACAGACATCATATGGCTACACCTTC.

The chain employs TRBV27 and TRBJ2-3; D remains ambiguous. V was clipped by 5 bases and J by 0 bases, with 21 bases between them. The CDR3 is 18 amino acids. Germline CDR1 and CDR2: MNHEY and SMNVEV (reference sequence). CDR3 bases: TGTGCCAGCAGTCCCAAAACAAGCCCGGGTTACAGCACAGATACGCAGTATTTT. This gives the protein CASSPKTSPGYSTDTQYF.

The rearrangement uses TRBV7-3 and TRBJ2-1, with TRBD2 identical over 9 bases. The CDR3 length is 15 residues. J gave up 9 bases and V 4 bases, and 10 bases lay outside the gene matches. Germline loops: CDR1 SGHTA, CDR2 FQGTGA. The CDR3 protein is CASSSLAGVGTEQFF. CDR3 DNA: TGTGCCAGCAGCTCGTTAGCGGGAGTGGGGACTGAGCAGTTCTTC. The variable domain in full, with the rest retrieved from reference TRBV7-3 and TRBJ2-1, is GAGVSQTPSNKVTEKGKYVELRCDPISGHTALYWYRQSLGQGPEFLIYFQGTGAADDSGLPNDRFFAVRPEGSVSTLKIQRTERGDSAVYLCASSSLAGVGTEQFFGPGTRLTVL.

The gene calls are TRBV7-6 and TRBJ2-2, with D perhaps assigned TRBD1 or TRBD2 (5 bases each). This CDR3 comprises 17 residues. CDR1 is SGHVS, CDR2 FNYEAQ, per germline. The V end was cut by 5 bases, the J end by 5 bases, with 21 bases between. The chain's CDR3 is CASSTLSVGVGTGELFF. The CDR3 region has the DNA TGTGCCAGCAGCACACTATCGGTGGGGGTTGGGACCGGGGAGCTGTTTTTT.

V and J are TRBV28 and TRBJ2-7; 8 nucleotides agree with TRBD2. Trimming took 3 bases from V and 5 from J; bases not matched to a gene: 6. The CDR3 is 14 amino acids. The germline CDR1 and CDR2 sequences are MDHEN and SYDVKM. The CDR3 bases are TGTGCCAGCAGTTTGAGCGGGAGCGCTAACGAGCAGTACTTC. Protein sequence: CASSLSGSANEQYF.

This sequence joins TRBV15 and TRBJ2-7, with 7 bases identical to TRBD2. The CDR3 covers 17 residues. Germline V lookup: CDR1 LNHNV, CDR2 YYDKDF (reference sequence). V shed 0 bases, J shed 2 bases, and the junction held 10 bases outside the gene matches. The CDR3 spells CATSRDGGTTFPYEQYF. CDR3 nucleotides: TGTGCCACCAGCAGAGATGGCGGGACTACATTCCCCTACGAGCAGTACTTC.

The chain uses TRBV7-8 and TRBJ1-5; the D gene is possibly TRBD1 (5 bases). Per germline, CDR1 SGHVS and CDR2 FQNEAQ. V was clipped by 0 bases and J by 1 base, with 7 bases between them. The CDR3 sequence is 15 residues long. The CDR3 coding sequence is TGTGCCAGCAGCTTAGCGGGGGGGAGCAATCAGCCCCAGCATTTT. It codes for CASSLAGGSNQPQHF.

This chain joins TRBV6-1 and TRBJ2-1; 13 bases are a match to TRBD2. The V and J ends lost 5 bases and 10 bases, in that order; junction bases with no gene match: 8. The CDR3 runs to 15 residues. CDR1 is MNHNS and CDR2 is SASEGT in the germline V gene. In nucleotides, the CDR3 is TGTGCCAGCAGTTCACTAGCGGGAGGGCCAACGGAGCAGTTCTTC. It codes for CASSSLAGGPTEQFF.

The chain carries TRBV2 and TRBJ2-5, with D uncertain. This CDR3 is built from 11 residues. V was cut by 2 bases and J by 5 bases, with 3 bases left in between. The germline gives CDR1 SNHLY, CDR2 FYNNEI. The CDR3 spells CASSEMETQYF. DNA of the CDR3: TGTGCCAGCAGTGAAATGGAGACCCAGTACTTC.

This rearrangement joins TRBV6-1 to TRBJ1-4, with a possible D match to TRBD1 (5 bases). This CDR3 contains 14 residues. Deletions cut 6 bases from V and 0 bases from J, with 8 bases between. The germline gives CDR1 MNHNS, CDR2 SASEGT. CDR3 in DNA: TGTGCCAGCAGGCCGACAGCAACTAATGAAAAACTGTTTTTT. Its translation is CASRPTATNEKLFF.

The DNA for the CDR3 is TGTGCCAGTAGTATAACAACAGGGGTAGGCACAGATACGCAGTATTTT. Its protein is CASSITTGVGTDTQYF. The V call is TRBV19, the J call TRBJ2-3; 7 bases align to TRBD1. The CDR3 totals 16 residues. Germline V gives CDR1 LNHDA, CDR2 SQIVND (reference sequence). V lost 2 bases to trimming and J lost 1 base; unmatched junction nucleotides: 6.

The chain is built from TRBV9 and TRBJ2-5; D is uncertain. The germline gives CDR1 SGDLS, CDR2 YYNGEE. The length of the CDR3 is 15 residues. Trimming pared 0 bases from V and 5 bases from J, leaving 14 bases between. The CDR3 bases are TGTGCCAGCAGCGTAGTGTCTGGTTTCGGGGAGACCCAGTACTTC. Amino acid sequence: CASSVVSGFGETQYF.

The sample holds one count of this clone. The gene calls are TRBV4-3 and TRBJ2-2; 8 nucleotides align to TRBD2. Germline V gene lookup returns CDR1 LGHNA and CDR2 YSLEER. Trimming cost V 5 bases and J 7 bases; bases outside gene matches: 6. CDR3 length: 14 amino acids. The CDR3 DNA reads TGCGCCAGCAGCTCGGGGGGGAGAGGCGGGGAGCTGTTTTTT. Translation: CASSSGGRGGELFF.

The chain has TRBV29-1 and TRBJ2-5; 8 positions match TRBD2. J gave up 8 bases and V 8 bases, and 10 bases lay outside the gene matches. Germline-derived CDR1 and CDR2 are SQVTM and ANQGSEA. This CDR3 is built from 12 residues. CDR3 residues: CSSHSGIGTQYF. The CDR3 coding sequence is TGCAGCAGTCATAGCGGGATTGGAACCCAGTACTTC.

This chain links TRBV5-1 with TRBJ2-5; the D gene is possibly TRBD2 (5 bases). The CDR3 length is 13 residues. The V end was cut by 7 bases, the J end by 5 bases, with 15 bases between. Germline V gene data show CDR1 as SGHRS and CDR2 as YFSETQ. The CDR3 reads CASRRAVEETQYF. CDR3 DNA sequence: TGCGCCAGCCGAAGAGCGGTTGAGGAGACCCAGTACTTC.

The chain recombines TRBV18 with TRBJ1-2, with 9 positions matching TRBD1. This CDR3 is 16 amino acids long. CDR1 and CDR2 from the germline V gene are KGHSH and LQKENI. Trimming cost V 0 bases and J 8 bases; bases outside gene matches: 10. CDR3: CASSPPPGQGPGGYTF. Here the CDR3 DNA reads TGTGCCAGCTCACCACCACCGGGACAGGGACCAGGAGGCTACACCTTC.

This clone was picked up one time. V and J are TRBV7-9 and TRBJ1-1; weak D call: TRBD1 (5 bases). The CDR3 is made up of 14 amino acids. The germline V gene encodes CDR1 SEHNR and CDR2 FQNEAQ (reference sequence). The ends were cut back, 1 base at V and 7 bases at J, with 13 bases in the middle. CDR3 residues: CASSLGAQADEAFF. CDR3 nucleotide sequence: TGTGCCAGCAGCTTAGGTGCACAGGCCGATGAAGCTTTCTTT.

The genes are TRBV18 and TRBJ1-2, with D tentatively TRBD1 (5 bases). CDR3 size: 13 residues. Germline loops: CDR1 KGHSH, CDR2 LQKENI. The V gene lost 3 bases and the J gene lost 8 bases, with 13 bases spanning the gap. DNA of the CDR3: TGTGCCAGCTCACCGACAGAGCCGAGGGGCTACACCTTC. Encoded protein: CASSPTEPRGYTF.

V and J are TRBV25-1 and TRBJ2-1; 10 nucleotides align to TRBD2. The CDR3 length is 14 residues. V trimming: 8 bases; J trimming: 4 bases; junction bases outside the gene matches: 5. CDR1 and CDR2 from the germline V gene are MGHDK and SYGVNS. The CDR3 is CASLSSGSYNEQFF. CDR3 sequence (DNA): TGTGCCAGCCTATCTAGCGGGAGTTACAATGAGCAGTTCTTC.

In DNA form, the CDR3 reads TGTGCCAGCAGTGGGACTTTCCTGGACTATGGCTACACCTTC. It codes for CASSGTFLDYGYTF. This chain uses TRBV25-1 with TRBJ1-2; D gene unclear. Trimming took off 4 bases at V and 3 bases at J, with 12 bases between the two ends. The length of the CDR3 is 14 residues. In germline, CDR1 is MGHDK, CDR2 SYGVNS.

This rearrangement joins TRBV27 to TRBJ2-1; possibly TRBD2 for D (6 bases). CDR3 length: 16 amino acids. Trimming left V 7 bases short and J 2 bases short, with 18 bases between. Germline V lookup: CDR1 MNHEY, CDR2 SMNVEV (reference sequence). The CDR3 loop reads CASTSRGTEAYNEQFF. In DNA, the CDR3 is TGTGCCAGCACCTCTCGCGGGACGGAAGCCTACAATGAGCAGTTCTTC.

This clone was found many times. V usage is TRBV6-1 and J usage is TRBJ1-1, with D unclear. Germline V lookup: CDR1 MNHNS, CDR2 SASEGT. CDR3 length: 14 amino acids. V was shortened by 8 bases and J by 0 bases, with 13 bases between the two germline ends. The CDR3 coding sequence is TGTGCCAGCGCCGGGAGAGTTATGAACACTGAAGCTTTCTTT. It is translated as CASAGRVMNTEAFF.

As DNA, the CDR3 is TGTGCCAGCAGGCGAGATATTGGGGGGTACAATGAGCAGTTCTTC. Its protein product is CASRRDIGGYNEQFF. The chain is built from TRBV6-5 and TRBJ2-1, with D tentatively TRBD2 (6 bases). The germline V gene has CDR1 MNHEY and CDR2 SVGAGI. The V end lost 6 bases, the J end lost 4 bases, and 16 bases lay between the germline ends. This CDR3 has 15 amino acids.

The chain is built from TRBV29-1 and TRBJ2-7; D unclear. With 4 bases removed from V and 0 bases from J, the gap between germline ends came to 13 bases. Germline V gives CDR1 SQVTM, CDR2 ANQGSEA. This CDR3 region has 14 residues. CDR3 nucleotide sequence: TGCAGCGTTGTAGGCAGAACGAGCTCCTACGAGCAGTACTTC. This gives the protein CSVVGRTSSYEQYF.